This TCR beta chain was sequenced in a study of T-cell memory formation after mild COVID-19. Study summary: TCR clusters largely stayed donor specific.

On this clonotype: Its antigen remains unknown.

The authors produced TCR alpha and TCR beta cDNA libraries with sample barcodes and UMIs by 5'RACE using constant-segment primers. TCRdb reprocessed the 5' RACE reads via MiXCR and lists one record per CDR3 protein. The sample has 580,000 or so distinct CDR3 sequences; roughly 17% are singletons. General observations from the study: Clones which contracted sat mainly in CM and EM if CD4+, and in EMRA if CD8+. Pre-infection memory already had some responding clones, implying cross-reactive memory joined.

The CDR3 has 16 amino acids. Trimming removed 4 bases from V and 7 bases from J; junction bases left unmatched: 11. CDR1 and CDR2 from the germline V gene are SGHTA and FQGNSA. Specimen: PBMCs or a T cell subset sorted from them (not recorded which). This receptor was identified in an adult woman who had mild COVID-19 (a few samples of this study predate the infection). Cell type and time point are not known. This chain links TRBV7-2 with TRBJ2-5; 11 nucleotides match TRBD2. CDR3 protein: CASSSMDSGRGVTQYF. The CDR3 DNA follows: TGTGCCAGCAGCTCCATGGATAGCGGGAGGGGGGTGACCCAGTACTTC.